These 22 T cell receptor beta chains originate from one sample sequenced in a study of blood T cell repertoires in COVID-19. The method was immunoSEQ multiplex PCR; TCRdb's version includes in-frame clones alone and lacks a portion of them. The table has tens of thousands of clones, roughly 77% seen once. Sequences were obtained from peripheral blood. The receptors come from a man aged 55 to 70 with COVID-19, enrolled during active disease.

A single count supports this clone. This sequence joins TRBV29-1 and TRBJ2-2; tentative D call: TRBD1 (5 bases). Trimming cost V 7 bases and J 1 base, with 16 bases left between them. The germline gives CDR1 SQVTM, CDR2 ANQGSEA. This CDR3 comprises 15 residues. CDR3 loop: CSGGSKGRNTGELFF. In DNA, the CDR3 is TGCAGCGGGGGAAGTAAGGGGCGGAACACCGGGGAGCTGTTTTTT.

CDR3 residues: CASSLIQGAGTGELFF. In nucleotides, the CDR3 is TGTGCCAGCAGCCTAATACAGGGGGCTGGAACCGGGGAGCTGTTTTTT. The chain has TRBV5-6 and TRBJ2-2; 9 positions match TRBD1. Trimming at V came to 4 bases and at J to 5 bases, leaving 9 bases not matched to a gene. Germline V CDR1 and CDR2: SGHDT, YYEEEE. The CDR3 is made up of 16 amino acids.

The CDR3 loop is CASSFRTGRQNTEAFF. The DNA of the CDR3 is TGTGCCAGCAGCTTTAGGACAGGGCGTCAGAACACTGAAGCTTTCTTT. The rearrangement uses TRBV11-3 and TRBJ1-1, with TRBD1 matching 8 bases. J gave up 1 base and V 3 bases, and 7 bases lay outside the gene matches. This CDR3 region has 16 residues. The germline gives CDR1 SGHNT, CDR2 YENEEA.

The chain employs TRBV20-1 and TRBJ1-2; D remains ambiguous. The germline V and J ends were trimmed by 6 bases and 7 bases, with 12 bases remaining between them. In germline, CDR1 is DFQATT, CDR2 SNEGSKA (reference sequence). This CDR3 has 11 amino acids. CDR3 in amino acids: CSAIRETGYTF. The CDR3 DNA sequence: TGCAGTGCGATCCGGGAGACTGGCTACACCTTC.

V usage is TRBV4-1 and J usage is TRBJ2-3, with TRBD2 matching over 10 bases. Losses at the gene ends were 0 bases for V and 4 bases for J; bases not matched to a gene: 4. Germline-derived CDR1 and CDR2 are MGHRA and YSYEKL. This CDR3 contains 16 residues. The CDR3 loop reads CASSQEAGGNPDTQYF. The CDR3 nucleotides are TGCGCCAGCAGCCAAGAAGCGGGGGGGAACCCAGATACGCAGTATTTT.

The CDR3 sequence: CAIKRGIANYGYTF. In DNA form, the CDR3 reads TGTGCCATCAAACGGGGGATAGCTAACTATGGCTACACCTTC. The chain recombines TRBV10-3 with TRBJ1-2; the D gene is possibly TRBD1 (5 bases). V was trimmed by 7 bases and J by 0 bases, leaving 12 bases between them. The CDR3 is made up of 14 amino acids. CDR1 and CDR2 from the germline V gene are ENHRY and SYGVKD.

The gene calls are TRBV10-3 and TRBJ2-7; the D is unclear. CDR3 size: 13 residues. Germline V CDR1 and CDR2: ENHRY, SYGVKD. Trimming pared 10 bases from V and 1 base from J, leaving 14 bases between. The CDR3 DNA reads TGTGCCACCCGGCATAGACTTTCCTACGAGCAGTACTTC. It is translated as CATRHRLSYEQYF.

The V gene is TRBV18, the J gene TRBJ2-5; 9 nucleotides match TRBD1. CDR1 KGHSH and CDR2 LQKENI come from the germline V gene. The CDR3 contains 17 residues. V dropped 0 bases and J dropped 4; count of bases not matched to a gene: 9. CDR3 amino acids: CASSPPTGGADGETQYF. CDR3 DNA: TGTGCCAGCTCACCACCTACAGGGGGCGCAGATGGAGAGACCCAGTACTTC.

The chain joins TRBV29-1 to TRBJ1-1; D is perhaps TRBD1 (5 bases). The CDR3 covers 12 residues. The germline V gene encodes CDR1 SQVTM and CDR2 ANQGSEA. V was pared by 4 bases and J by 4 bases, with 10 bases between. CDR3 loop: CSVADTGTEAFF. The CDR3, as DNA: TGCAGCGTTGCGGACACGGGCACTGAAGCTTTCTTT.

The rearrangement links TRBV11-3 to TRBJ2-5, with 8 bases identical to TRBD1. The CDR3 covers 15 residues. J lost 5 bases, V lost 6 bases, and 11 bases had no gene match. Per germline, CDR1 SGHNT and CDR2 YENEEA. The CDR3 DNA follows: TGTGCCAGCAGACCCCCGGGCAGGGGGCAGGAGACCCAGTACTTC. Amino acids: CASRPPGRGQETQYF.

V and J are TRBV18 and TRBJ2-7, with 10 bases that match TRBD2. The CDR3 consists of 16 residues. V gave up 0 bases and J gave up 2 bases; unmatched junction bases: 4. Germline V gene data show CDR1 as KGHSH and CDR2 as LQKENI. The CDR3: CASSPPLAGGTYEQYF. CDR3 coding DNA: TGTGCCAGCTCACCACCATTAGCGGGAGGAACCTACGAGCAGTACTTC.

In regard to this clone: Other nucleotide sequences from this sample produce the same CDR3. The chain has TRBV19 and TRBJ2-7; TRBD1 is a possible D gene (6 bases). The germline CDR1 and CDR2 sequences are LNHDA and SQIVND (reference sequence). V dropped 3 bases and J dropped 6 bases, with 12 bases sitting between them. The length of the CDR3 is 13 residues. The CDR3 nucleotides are TGTGCCAGTAGTATCGGCAGGGGCGGCGAGCAGTACTTC. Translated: CASSIGRGGEQYF.

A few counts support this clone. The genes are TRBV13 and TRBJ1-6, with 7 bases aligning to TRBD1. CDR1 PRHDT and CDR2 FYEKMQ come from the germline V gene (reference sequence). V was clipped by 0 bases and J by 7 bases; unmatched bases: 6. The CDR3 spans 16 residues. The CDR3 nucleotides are TGTGCCAGCAGCTTAGGGACGACAGGGTTAAATTCACCCCTCCACTTT. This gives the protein CASSLGTTGLNSPLHF.

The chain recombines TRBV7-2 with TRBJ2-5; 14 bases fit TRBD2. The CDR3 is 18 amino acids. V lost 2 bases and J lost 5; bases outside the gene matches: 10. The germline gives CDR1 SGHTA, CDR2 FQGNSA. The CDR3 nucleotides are TGTGCCAGCAGCTTATCTCCGGGACTAGCGGGAGAGCGGGAGACCCAGTACTTC. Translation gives CASSLSPGLAGERETQYF.

The CDR3, as DNA: TGTGCCAGCAGCATAGGACAGTTCAACGAGCAGTACTTC. This sequence encodes CASSIGQFNEQYF. The V call is TRBV9, the J call TRBJ2-7; D perhaps matches TRBD1 (6 bases). Trimming cost V 4 bases and J 5 bases, with 13 bases left between them. This CDR3 has 13 residues. Germline-derived CDR1 and CDR2 are SGDLS and YYNGEE. The entire variable domain, with the rest obtained from reference TRBV9 and TRBJ2-7, is as follows: DSGVTQTPKHLITATGQRVTLRCSPRSGDLSVYWYQQSLDQGLQFLIQYYNGEERAKGNILERFSAQQFPDLHSELNLSSLELGDSALYFCASSIGQFNEQYFGPGTRLTVT.

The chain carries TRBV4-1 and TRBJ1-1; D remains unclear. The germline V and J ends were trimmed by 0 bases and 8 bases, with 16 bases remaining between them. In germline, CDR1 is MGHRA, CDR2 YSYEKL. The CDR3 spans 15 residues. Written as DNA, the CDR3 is TGCGCCAGCAGCCAAGAGGGAGGGTTTAGAACCGAAGCTTTCTTT. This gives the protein CASSQEGGFRTEAFF.

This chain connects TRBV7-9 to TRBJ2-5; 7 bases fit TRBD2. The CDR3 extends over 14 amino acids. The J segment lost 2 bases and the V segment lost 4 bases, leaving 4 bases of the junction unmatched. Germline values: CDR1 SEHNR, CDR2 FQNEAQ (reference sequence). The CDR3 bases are TGTGCCAGCAGCTGGGAGGGCCCACAAGAGACCCAGTACTTC. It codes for CASSWEGPQETQYF.

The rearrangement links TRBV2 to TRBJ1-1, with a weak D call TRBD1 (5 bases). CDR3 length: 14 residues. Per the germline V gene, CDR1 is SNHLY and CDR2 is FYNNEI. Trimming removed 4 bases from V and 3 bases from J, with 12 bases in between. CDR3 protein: CASSASGFYTEAFF. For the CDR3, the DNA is TGTGCCAGCAGTGCTTCAGGGTTTTACACTGAAGCTTTCTTT.

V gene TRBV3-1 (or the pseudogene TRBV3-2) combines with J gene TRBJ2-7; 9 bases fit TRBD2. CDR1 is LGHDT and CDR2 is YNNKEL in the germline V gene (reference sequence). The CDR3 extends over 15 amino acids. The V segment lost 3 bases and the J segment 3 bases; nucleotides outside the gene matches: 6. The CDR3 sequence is CASSHGASGNYEQYF. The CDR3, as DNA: TGTGCCAGCAGCCATGGGGCTAGCGGGAACTACGAGCAGTACTTC.

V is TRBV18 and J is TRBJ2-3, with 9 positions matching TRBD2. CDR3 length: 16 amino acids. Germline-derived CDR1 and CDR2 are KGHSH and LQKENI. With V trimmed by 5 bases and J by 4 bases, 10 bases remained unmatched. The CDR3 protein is CASSAPGTSPADTQYF. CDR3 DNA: TGTGCCAGCTCAGCCCCCGGGACTAGCCCTGCAGATACGCAGTATTTT.

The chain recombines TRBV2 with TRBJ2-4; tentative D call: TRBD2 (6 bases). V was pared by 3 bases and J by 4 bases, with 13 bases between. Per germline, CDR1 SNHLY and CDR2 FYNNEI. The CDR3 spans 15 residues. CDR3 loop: CASSEPVGGKNIQYF. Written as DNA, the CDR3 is TGTGCCAGCAGTGAGCCGGTTGGGGGGAAAAACATTCAGTACTTC.

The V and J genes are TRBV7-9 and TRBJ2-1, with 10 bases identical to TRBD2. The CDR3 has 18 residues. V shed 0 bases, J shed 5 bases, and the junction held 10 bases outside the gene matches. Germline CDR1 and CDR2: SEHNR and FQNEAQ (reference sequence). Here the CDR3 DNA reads TGTGCCAGCAGCTTAGCCCGGGGTGGCCTAGCGGGGGACAATGAGCAGTTCTTC. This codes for CASSLARGGLAGDNEQFF.